The entry below describes one TCR beta chain. CDR1 and CDR2 from the germline V gene are SGHRS and YFSETQ. This CDR3 comprises 16 residues. Deletions cut 3 bases from V and 0 bases from J, with 10 bases between. Here immunoSEQ multiplex PCR was the method, and the copy in TCRdb shows in-frame clones only, minus some. The table shows 430,000 or so clones, with around 89% occurring only once. The data stem from a study of blood T cell repertoires in COVID-19. Researchers sorted participants into cohorts using their self-reported clinical history. The source material was PBMCs or T cells enriched from blood (not recorded which). The chain couples TRBV5-1 to TRBJ2-6; D call uncertain. This sequence was found in a woman in her thirties or forties who had recovered from COVID-19. Here the CDR3 DNA reads TGCGCCAGCAGCTCCCCACGAGGCTCTGGGGCCAACGTCCTGACTTTC. Translated: CASSSPRGSGANVLTF.